These T cell receptor beta chains were read from a single sample in a study of shared clonotypes between healthy human individuals. TCRdb keeps only in-frame clones here, not all; method: immunoSEQ multiplex PCR. The table shows roughly 2,500,000 clones, with roughly 93% occurring only once. Sequencing was done on a sample of naive CD4+ T cells from PBMCs. All receptors derive from a man between 18 and 35 years old in good health. Some clones in this sample may be carry-over from other donors' samples. CDR3s include the opening cysteine and the closing phenylalanine or tryptophan. Each record gives: J gene, V gene, clone size, D gene, CDR3 protein, CDR3 DNA. A D gene is named only where the DNA matches it firmly. Clone size is not always given. Where it is, it says once, few, many or a class for expanded clones.

>TRBJ2-3|TRBV7-2|.|TRBD1
CASSRQGADTQYF
TGTGCCAGCAGCAGACAGGGGGCAGATACGCAGTATTTT
>TRBJ1-3|TRBV25-1|.|.
CASSEWGRNTIYF
TGTGCCAGCAGTGAATGGGGCCGAAACACCATATATTTT
>TRBJ2-7|TRBV5-1|.|.
CASSLAWERSYEQYF
TGCGCCAGCAGCTTGGCCTGGGAGCGGAGCTACGAGCAGTACTTC
>TRBJ2-1|TRBV9|.|.
CASSALIQGSEQFF
TGTGCCAGCAGCGCCTTAATACAGGGATCTGAGCAGTTCTTC
>TRBJ2-7|TRBV11-2|once|TRBD1
CASSLETGPHEQYF
TGTGCCAGCAGCTTAGAGACAGGGCCGCACGAGCAGTACTTC
>TRBJ2-3|TRBV27|.|TRBD1
CASSFGTGGLGTDTQYF
TGTGCCAGCAGTTTTGGGACAGGGGGCTTGGGCACAGATACGCAGTATTTT
>TRBJ1-2|TRBV11-2|.|.
CASSSPRFNYGYTF
TGTGCCAGCAGCTCCCCCAGGTTTAACTATGGCTACACCTTC
>TRBJ1-6|TRBV5-6|.|.
CASSQSAYNSPLHF
TGTGCCAGCAGCCAGTCCGCGTATAATTCACCCCTCCACTTT
>TRBJ2-1|TRBV20-1|once|.
CSASRGREQFF
TGCAGTGCTAGTAGGGGCCGCGAGCAGTTCTTC
>TRBJ2-7|TRBV5-1|.|TRBD2
CASSKQAGGTYEQYF
TGCGCCAGCAGTAAACAAGCGGGAGGGACCTACGAGCAGTACTTC
>TRBJ2-7|TRBV15|once|TRBD1
CATRGDRGWDEQYF
TGTGCCACCAGGGGGGACAGGGGATGGGACGAGCAGTACTTC
>TRBJ2-7|TRBV30|.|.
CAWSTGIYEQYF
TGTGCCTGGAGCACAGGGATCTACGAGCAGTACTTC
>TRBJ2-2|TRBV9|.|.
CASSVAAGRLAGELFF
TGTGCCAGCAGCGTAGCTGCGGGGCGCCTCGCCGGGGAGCTGTTTTTT
>TRBJ2-1|TRBV6-5|.|TRBD2
CASTTRLAGANEQFF
TGTGCCAGCACAACACGACTAGCGGGGGCAAATGAGCAGTTCTTC
>TRBJ1-2|TRBV19|.|.
CASGAQGYTF
TGTGCCAGCGGGGCGCAAGGATACACCTTC
>TRBJ1-5|TRBV7-8|.|.
CASSLRDSNQPQHF
TGTGCCAGCAGCTTGCGGGATAGCAATCAGCCCCAGCATTTT
>TRBJ2-5|TRBV28|.|.
CASRGAGGGLQETQYF
TGTGCCAGCAGGGGGGCTGGGGGAGGACTACAAGAGACCCAGTACTTC
>TRBJ1-4|TRBV7-2|.|TRBD1
CASSPRTGMTEKLFF
TGTGCCAGCAGCCCACGGACAGGGATGACGGAAAAACTGTTTTTT
>TRBJ2-1|TRBV28|.|.
CASSFNGHNEQFF
TGTGCCAGCAGTTTCAACGGACACAATGAGCAGTTCTTC
>TRBJ2-1|TRBV19|.|.
CASTLRDNYGLGEQFF
TGTGCCAGTACCCTACGGGACAACTACGGCTTGGGGGAGCAGTTCTTC
>TRBJ1-3|TRBV30|.|.
CAWTHGGNTIYF
TGTGCCTGGACCCACGGGGGAAACACCATATATTTT
>TRBJ2-7|TRBV11-2|.|TRBD2
CASSVPRRLAGSYEQYF
TGTGCCAGCAGCGTACCCCGGCGGCTAGCGGGCTCCTACGAGCAGTACTTC
>TRBJ2-7|TRBV27|once|TRBD1
CASSYSYRGTYEQYF
TGTGCCAGCAGTTACTCTTACAGGGGAACTTACGAGCAGTACTTC
>TRBJ1-5|TRBV29-1|.|.
CSVVVGRGQPQHF
TGCAGCGTTGTTGTTGGAAGGGGCCAGCCCCAGCATTTT
>TRBJ2-3|TRBV11-2|.|.
CASSRGLVSDTQYF
TGTGCCAGCAGCCGCGGCCTAGTATCAGATACGCAGTATTTT
>TRBJ2-5|TRBV18|few|TRBD1
CASSPPTTGGWETQYF
TGTGCCAGCTCACCCCCTACGACAGGGGGTTGGGAGACCCAGTACTTC
>TRBJ1-4|TRBV7-9|once|.
CASSLAFQVDNEKLFF
TGTGCCAGCAGCTTAGCTTTTCAGGTTGATAATGAAAAACTGTTTTTT
>TRBJ2-3|TRBV7-2|.|TRBD2
CASSLVAGATDTQYF
TGTGCCAGCAGCTTGGTAGCGGGAGCCACAGATACGCAGTATTTT
>TRBJ2-1|TRBV19|.|TRBD2
CASSDILAGGPRASYNEQFF
TGTGCCAGTAGTGATATACTAGCGGGAGGGCCGAGAGCATCCTACAATGAGCAGTTCTTC
>TRBJ1-1|TRBV28|.|.
CASSTGGRPGFEAFF
TGTGCCAGCAGCACCGGAGGGCGGCCTGGGTTTGAAGCTTTCTTT
>TRBJ2-3|TRBV6-5|.|TRBD1
CASSRTGIDTQYF
TGTGCCAGCAGCAGGACAGGAATTGATACGCAGTATTTT
>TRBJ2-3|TRBV6-6|.|TRBD2
CASSYYLAAGEDTQYF
TGTGCCAGCAGTTACTACCTAGCGGCTGGGGAGGATACGCAGTATTTT
>TRBJ2-5|TRBV7-3|.|.
CASSPRRRETQYF
TGTGCCAGCAGCCCCCGGAGGAGGGAGACCCAGTACTTC
>TRBJ2-1|TRBV29-1|.|.
CSATGTESSYNEQFF
TGCAGCGCTACTGGGACGGAGAGCTCCTACAATGAGCAGTTCTTC
>TRBJ1-2|TRBV6-6|.|TRBD1
CASSRDRVYEYGYTF
TGTGCCAGCAGTCGGGACAGGGTGTATGAGTATGGCTACACCTTC
>TRBJ2-5|TRBV2|.|.
CASSDRGVETQYF
TGTGCCAGCAGTGACAGGGGGGTAGAGACCCAGTACTTC